The 26 T cell receptor beta chains below all came from one sample that was sequenced in a study of OX40 agonist ivuxolimab in advanced cancers. The method was immunoSEQ multiplex PCR; TCRdb's version includes in-frame clones alone and lacks a portion of them. The sample lists approximately 39,000 clones; approximately 79% were seen once. The sample was CD4+ or CD8+ T cells sorted from blood, taken in a trial of the OX40 agonist ivuxolimab. Source of these receptors: an adult with an advanced solid tumor such as melanoma, head and neck, liver or kidney cancer.

This chain connects TRBV27 to TRBJ1-1, with D uncertain. This CDR3 has 13 residues. Germline CDR1 is MNHEY and CDR2 is SMNVEV (reference sequence). Trimming stripped 4 bases from V and 3 bases from J, with 9 bases between. CDR3 coding DNA: TGTGCCAGCAGTTCCGCCGTAGACACTGAAGCTTTCTTT. The encoded protein is CASSSAVDTEAFF.

For the CDR3, the DNA is TGTGCCAGTAGTACCGGGACAGACAATGAAAAACTGTTTTTT. As protein: CASSTGTDNEKLFF. The V gene is TRBV19, the J gene TRBJ1-4; 7 bases match TRBD1. The length of the CDR3 is 14 residues. Germline V gene data show CDR1 as LNHDA and CDR2 as SQIVND (reference sequence). Germline trimming cut 4 bases from V and 5 bases from J; bases unmatched to any gene: 4.

Only a few counts were recorded for this clone. This rearrangement joins TRBV30 to TRBJ1-2; 8 bases fit TRBD1. The V gene end was trimmed by 0 bases and the J gene end by 4 bases; junction bases not matched to a gene: 10. CDR1 is GTSNPN and CDR2 is SVGIG in the germline V gene (reference sequence). The CDR3 runs to 16 residues. The CDR3 nucleotides read TGTGCCTGGAGTGTAAAGAAGGCAGGGGGCAGCTATGGCTACACCTTC. Protein sequence: CAWSVKKAGGSYGYTF.

V is TRBV19 and J is TRBJ2-1; 15 positions agree with TRBD2. This CDR3 contains 18 residues. With 5 bases clipped from V and 8 bases from J, the junction kept 13 bases outside the gene matches. Germline CDR1 reads LNHDA; CDR2 reads SQIVND (reference sequence). CDR3 bases: TGTGCCAGTAGTCCTCCTCGGACTAGCGGGGGGGCCCGTGATGAGCAGTTCTTC. This encodes CASSPPRTSGGARDEQFF.

V gene TRBV27 combines with J gene TRBJ2-1, with TRBD2 identical over 8 bases. Germline CDR1 and CDR2: MNHEY and SMNVEV (reference sequence). V dropped 6 bases and J dropped 2; count of bases not matched to a gene: 3. This CDR3 comprises 14 residues. For the CDR3, the DNA is TGTGCCAGCAGCGGCGGGGGGACCTACAATGAGCAGTTCTTC. The encoded protein is CASSGGGTYNEQFF.

The chain employs TRBV7-7 and TRBJ2-3; D gene unclear. Trimming took 3 bases from V and 2 from J, leaving 12 bases between them. In germline, CDR1 is SSHAT, CDR2 FNYEAQ (reference sequence). The CDR3 has 15 amino acids. Written as DNA, the CDR3 is TGTGCCAGCAGCTTCAACTTTCCTCCCACAGATACGCAGTATTTT. It is translated as CASSFNFPPTDTQYF.

The V and J genes are TRBV30 and TRBJ1-6, with 8 nucleotides matching TRBD1. The CDR3 is 15 amino acids. V was pared by 4 bases and J by 9 bases, with 11 bases of the junction left unmatched. Germline CDR1 reads GTSNPN; CDR2 reads SVGIG (reference sequence). The CDR3 sequence: CAWKSMRTGPSPLHF. The CDR3 DNA reads TGTGCCTGGAAATCGATGAGGACAGGGCCTTCACCCCTCCACTTT.

The chain uses TRBV5-4 and TRBJ2-1, with 8 bases aligning to TRBD2. Germline assignment: CDR1 SGHNT and CDR2 YYREEE (reference sequence). The CDR3 extends over 15 amino acids. Trimming removed 3 bases from V and 0 bases from J; junction bases left unmatched: 2. In DNA form, the CDR3 reads TGTGCCAGCAGCTCCAGCGGGGGCTCCTACAATGAGCAGTTCTTC. Its translation: CASSSSGGSYNEQFF. Based on the CDR3 plus reference TRBV5-4 and TRBJ2-1, the full variable domain is ETGVTQSPTHLIKTRGQQVTLRCSSQSGHNTVSWYQQALGQGPQFIFQYYREEENGRGNFPPRFSGLQFPNYSSELNVNALELDDSALYLCASSSSGGSYNEQFFGPGTRLTVL.

J is TRBJ2-2 and V is TRBV7-6; D is uncertain. The V end lost 3 bases, the J end lost 1 base, and 6 bases lay between the germline ends. The V gene's germline CDR1 is SGHVS and CDR2 FNYEAQ. This CDR3 comprises 14 residues. CDR3 in DNA: TGTGCCAGCAGCTTGTTGGGGAACACCGGGGAGCTGTTTTTT. The encoded protein is CASSLLGNTGELFF.

This clone was counted between two and nine times. The J gene is TRBJ2-7, the V gene TRBV30; D perhaps matches TRBD2 (5 bases). The length of the CDR3 is 11 residues. Trimming took 0 bases from V and 6 from J, leaving 6 bases between them. Germline CDR1 reads GTSNPN; CDR2 reads SVGIG (reference sequence). The DNA of the CDR3 is TGTGCCTGGAGTGTACTAGGCGAGCAGTACTTC. Translated: CAWSVLGEQYF.

The chain is built from TRBV7-9 and TRBJ1-1, with D unclear. Per the germline V gene, CDR1 is SEHNR and CDR2 is FQNEAQ (reference sequence). There are 14 residues in the CDR3. Trimming stripped 3 bases from V and 1 base from J, with 9 bases between. CDR3 protein: CASSLEGPNTEAFF. Written as DNA, the CDR3 is TGTGCCAGCAGCTTGGAGGGTCCGAACACTGAAGCTTTCTTT.

The genes are TRBV30 and TRBJ2-5; TRBD2 matches 11 bases. This CDR3 contains 15 residues. The germline CDR1 and CDR2 sequences are GTSNPN and SVGIG (reference sequence). The ends lost 4 bases at V and 2 bases at J; junction bases unmatched: 6. CDR3 DNA sequence: TGTGCCTGGAAAAGCGGGACTAGCGGACAAGAGACCCAGTACTTC. It specifies CAWKSGTSGQETQYF.

The rearrangement joins TRBV7-8 to TRBJ1-2, with unresolved D. CDR3 length equals 14 residues. Trimming pared 3 bases from V and 4 bases from J, leaving 12 bases between. In germline, CDR1 is SGHVS, CDR2 FQNEAQ. The CDR3 reads CASSFRIGSYGYTF. CDR3 coding DNA: TGTGCCAGCAGCTTTCGTATCGGCAGCTATGGCTACACCTTC.

The J gene is TRBJ2-7, the V gene TRBV2; D remains ambiguous. With 4 bases removed from V and 0 bases from J, the gap between germline ends came to 10 bases. Looked up from germline, CDR1 is SNHLY and CDR2 is FYNNEI. CDR3 length: 14 residues. CDR3 sequence: CASSVMRSSYEQYF. The CDR3 DNA follows: TGTGCCAGCAGTGTAATGAGGTCCTCCTACGAGCAGTACTTC. Together with reference TRBV2 and TRBJ2-7, the CDR3 gives the full variable domain: EPEVTQTPSHQVTQMGQEVILRCVPISNHLYFYWYRQILGQKVEFLVSFYNNEISEKSEIFDDQFSVERPDGSNFTLKIRSTKLEDSAMYFCASSVMRSSYEQYFGPGTRLTVT.

The chain combines TRBV19 with TRBJ1-6; the match to TRBD1 covers 9 bases. Trimming removed 1 base from V and 10 bases from J; junction bases left unmatched: 2. CDR3 length equals 14 residues. Germline V gives CDR1 LNHDA, CDR2 SQIVND (reference sequence). The DNA for the CDR3 is TGTGCCAGTAGTATAGTTGGGACAGGGTCACCCCTCCACTTT. It specifies CASSIVGTGSPLHF.

This CDR3 reads CASSQGKGGGGATNEKLFF. The CDR3 bases are TGCGCCAGCAGCCAAGGCAAAGGGGGGGGAGGTGCAACTAATGAAAAACTGTTTTTT. V usage is TRBV4-1 and J usage is TRBJ1-4, with D tentatively TRBD1 (6 bases). This CDR3 contains 19 residues. From germline, CDR1 is MGHRA and CDR2 YSYEKL. V lost 1 base, J lost 0 bases, and 18 bases lay in between.

This clone came up a few times. The chain couples TRBV7-9 to TRBJ2-7, with 7 bases that match TRBD1. The CDR3 extends over 14 amino acids. Germline V gene data show CDR1 as SEHNR and CDR2 as FQNEAQ (reference sequence). Trimming took 5 bases from V and 2 from J; bases not matched to a gene: 6. The CDR3 DNA reads as TGTGCCAGCAGCACCCACAGGGGCGCCTACGAGCAGTACTTC. As protein: CASSTHRGAYEQYF.

The chain carries TRBV7-7 and TRBJ2-1; D call uncertain. V was cut by 0 bases and J by 7 bases, with 7 bases left in between. This CDR3 region has 13 residues. Per the germline V gene, CDR1 is SSHAT and CDR2 is FNYEAQ (reference sequence). The CDR3 is CASSLAGWNEQFF. CDR3 bases: TGTGCCAGCAGCTTAGCGGGCTGGAATGAGCAGTTCTTC.

The chain uses TRBV6-5 and TRBJ1-1; D gene ambiguous. The CDR3 sequence is 14 residues long. V gave up 0 bases and J gave up 3 bases, with 8 bases separating them. Germline assignment: CDR1 MNHEY and CDR2 SVGAGI. CDR3 in DNA: TGTGCCAGCAGTTACTCCTGGGTGGACACTGAAGCTTTCTTT. Translation gives CASSYSWVDTEAFF.

The gene calls are TRBV5-4 and TRBJ1-2; 9 nucleotides line up with TRBD1. Germline-derived CDR1 and CDR2 are SGHNT and YYREEE (reference sequence). The V gene end was trimmed by 3 bases and the J gene end by 6 bases; junction bases not matched to a gene: 9. The CDR3 consists of 15 residues. The CDR3 loop reads CASSSAGQGPHGYTF. CDR3 sequence (DNA): TGTGCCAGCAGCTCAGCAGGACAGGGGCCCCATGGCTACACCTTC.

This chain uses TRBV6-1 with TRBJ2-7, with 9 bases identical to TRBD2. This CDR3 comprises 13 residues. Unmatched junction bases numbered 5, after V lost 8 bases and J lost 3 bases. Germline V gene sequence: CDR1 MNHNS, CDR2 SASEGT. DNA of the CDR3: TGTGCCAGCCGGCTAGCGGGGATCTACGAGCAGTACTTC. Its translation is CASRLAGIYEQYF.

By proportion, this clone is medium-sized. The genes are TRBV30 and TRBJ1-5; tentative D call: TRBD1 (5 bases). The CDR3 has 13 amino acids. V shed 5 bases and J shed 0 bases, with 8 bases lying between them. The V gene's germline CDR1 is GTSNPN and CDR2 SVGIG (reference sequence). For the CDR3, the DNA is TGTGCCTGGGACAGTTATAGCAATCAGCCCCAGCATTTT. This gives the protein CAWDSYSNQPQHF.

The rearrangement uses TRBV10-1 and TRBJ2-5; 10 bases line up with TRBD2. V lost 0 bases to trimming and J lost 5 bases; unmatched junction nucleotides: 3. CDR3 length: 15 amino acids. CDR1 is WNHNN, CDR2 SYGVQD, per germline (reference sequence). The CDR3 region is CASSESSGGGETQYF. CDR3 nucleotides: TGCGCCAGCAGTGAGTCGAGCGGGGGGGGTGAGACCCAGTACTTC.

The chain uses TRBV5-1 and TRBJ2-7; D uncertain. CDR3 length equals 14 residues. CDR1 is SGHRS and CDR2 is YFSETQ in the germline V gene. V lost 2 bases and J lost 1, with 10 bases in between. The CDR3, as DNA: TGCGCCAGCAGCTTCAGCGACGTATCCTACGAGCAGTACTTC. It specifies CASSFSDVSYEQYF.

This chain joins TRBV19 and TRBJ1-5; D is uncertain. With 3 bases removed from V and 1 base from J, the gap between germline ends came to 16 bases. CDR3 length: 17 residues. Germline CDR1 is LNHDA and CDR2 is SQIVND (reference sequence). CDR3 DNA: TGTGCCAGTAGTATCCGGGAAGGAGGATGGAGCAATCAGCCCCAGCATTTT. It is translated as CASSIREGGWSNQPQHF.

This chain connects TRBV10-3 to TRBJ2-7; 9 bases line up with TRBD1. After removal of 6 bases from V and 0 bases from J, the junction contained 18 bases not matched to a gene. The germline V gene encodes CDR1 ENHRY and CDR2 SYGVKD. The CDR3 length is 19 residues. CDR3 loop: CAISPFPGQGSRDSYEQYF. CDR3 DNA: TGTGCCATCAGCCCGTTCCCGGGACAGGGATCTAGGGACTCCTACGAGCAGTACTTC.